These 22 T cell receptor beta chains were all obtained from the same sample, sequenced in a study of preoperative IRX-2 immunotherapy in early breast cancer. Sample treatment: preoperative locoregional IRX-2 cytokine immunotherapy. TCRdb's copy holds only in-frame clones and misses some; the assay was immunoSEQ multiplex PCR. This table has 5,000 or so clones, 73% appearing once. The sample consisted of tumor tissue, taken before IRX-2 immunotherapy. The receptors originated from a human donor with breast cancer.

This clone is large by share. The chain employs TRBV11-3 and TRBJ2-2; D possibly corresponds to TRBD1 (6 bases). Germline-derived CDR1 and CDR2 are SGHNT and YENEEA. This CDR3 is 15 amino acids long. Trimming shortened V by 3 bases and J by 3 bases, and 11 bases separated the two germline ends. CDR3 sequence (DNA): TGTGCCAGCAGCTTCGTACAGGGCGACACCGGGGAGCTGTTTTTT. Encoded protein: CASSFVQGDTGELFF.

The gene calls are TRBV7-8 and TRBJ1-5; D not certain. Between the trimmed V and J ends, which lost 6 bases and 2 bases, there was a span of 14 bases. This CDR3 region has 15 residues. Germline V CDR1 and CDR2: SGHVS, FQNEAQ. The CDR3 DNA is TGTGCCAGCAGTTCAGGACTGGATGGCAATCAGCCCCAGCATTTT. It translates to CASSSGLDGNQPQHF.

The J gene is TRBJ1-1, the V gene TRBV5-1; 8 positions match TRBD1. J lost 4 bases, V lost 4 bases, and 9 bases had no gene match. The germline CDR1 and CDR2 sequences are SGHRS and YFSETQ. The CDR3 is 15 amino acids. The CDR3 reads CASSGRQGLVTEAFF. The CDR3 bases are TGCGCCAGCAGCGGGCGACAGGGGTTGGTCACTGAAGCTTTCTTT. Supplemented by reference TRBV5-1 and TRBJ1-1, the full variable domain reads KAGVTQTPRYLIKTRGQQVTLSCSPISGHRSVSWYQQTPGQGLQFLFEYFSETQRNKGNFPGRFSGRQFSNSRSEMNVSTLELGDSALYLCASSGRQGLVTEAFFGQGTRLTVV.

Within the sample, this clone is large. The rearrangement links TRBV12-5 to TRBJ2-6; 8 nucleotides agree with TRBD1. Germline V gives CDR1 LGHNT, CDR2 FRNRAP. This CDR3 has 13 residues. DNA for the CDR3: TGTGCCAGGACAGGGAGAGGGGCCAACGTCCTGACTTTC. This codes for CARTGRGANVLTF.

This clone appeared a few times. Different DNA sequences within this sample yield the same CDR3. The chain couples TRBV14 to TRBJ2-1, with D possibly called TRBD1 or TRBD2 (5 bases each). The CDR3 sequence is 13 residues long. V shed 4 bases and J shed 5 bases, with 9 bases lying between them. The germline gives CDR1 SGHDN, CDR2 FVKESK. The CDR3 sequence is CASSPGSHNEQFF. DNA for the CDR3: TGTGCCAGCAGCCCAGGGAGCCACAATGAGCAGTTCTTC. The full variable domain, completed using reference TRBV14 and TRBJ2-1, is EAGVTQFPSHSVIEKGQTVTLRCDPISGHDNLYWYRRVMGKEIKFLLHFVKESKQDESGMPNNRFLAERTGGTYSTLKVQPAELEDSGVYFCASSPGSHNEQFFGPGTRLTVL.

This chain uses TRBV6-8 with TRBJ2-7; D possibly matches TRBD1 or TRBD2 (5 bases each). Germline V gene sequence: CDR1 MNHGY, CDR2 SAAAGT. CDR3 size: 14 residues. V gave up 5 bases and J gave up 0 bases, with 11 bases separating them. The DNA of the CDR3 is TGTGCCAGCAGTGGGACCTTCAGCTCCTACGAGCAGTACTTC. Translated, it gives CASSGTFSSYEQYF.

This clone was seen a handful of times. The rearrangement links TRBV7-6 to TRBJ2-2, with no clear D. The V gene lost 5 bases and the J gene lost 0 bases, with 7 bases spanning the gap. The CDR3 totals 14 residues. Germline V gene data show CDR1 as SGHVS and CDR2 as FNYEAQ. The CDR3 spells CASSPYSNTGELFF. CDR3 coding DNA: TGTGCCAGCAGCCCGTACTCGAACACCGGGGAGCTGTTTTTT.

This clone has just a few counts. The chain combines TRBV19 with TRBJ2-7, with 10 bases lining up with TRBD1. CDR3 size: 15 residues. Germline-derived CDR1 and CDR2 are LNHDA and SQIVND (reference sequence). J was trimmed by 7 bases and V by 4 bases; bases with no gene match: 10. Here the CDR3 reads CASSTPGTGVREQYF. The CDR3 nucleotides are TGTGCCAGTAGTACTCCCGGGACAGGGGTGCGGGAGCAGTACTTC.

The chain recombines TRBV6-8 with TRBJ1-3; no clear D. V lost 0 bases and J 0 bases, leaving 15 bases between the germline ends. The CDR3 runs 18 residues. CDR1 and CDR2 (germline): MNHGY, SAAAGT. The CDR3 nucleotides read TGTGCCAGCAGTTACTCGAGATTTTGGATGAACTCTGGAAACACCATATATTTT. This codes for CASSYSRFWMNSGNTIYF.

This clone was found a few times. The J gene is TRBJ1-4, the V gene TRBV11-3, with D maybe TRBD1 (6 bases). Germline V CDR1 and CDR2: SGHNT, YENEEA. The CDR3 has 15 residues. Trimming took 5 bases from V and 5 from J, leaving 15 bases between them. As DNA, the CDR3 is TGTGCCAGCAGCCGCCCGGGGGCCCGAAATGAAAAACTGTTTTTT. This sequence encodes CASSRPGARNEKLFF.

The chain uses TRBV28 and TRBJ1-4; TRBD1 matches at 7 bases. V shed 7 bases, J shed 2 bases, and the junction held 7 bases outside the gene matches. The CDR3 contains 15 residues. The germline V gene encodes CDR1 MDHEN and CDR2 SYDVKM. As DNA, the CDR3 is TGTGCCAGCAATCAACAGGGGATGACTAATGAAAAACTGTTTTTT. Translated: CASNQQGMTNEKLFF. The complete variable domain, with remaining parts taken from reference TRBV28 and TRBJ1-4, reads DVKVTQSSRYLVKRTGEKVFLECVQDMDHENMFWYRQDPGLGLRLIYFSYDVKMKEKGDIPEGYSVSREKKERFSLILESASTNQTSMYLCASNQQGMTNEKLFFGSGTQLSVL.

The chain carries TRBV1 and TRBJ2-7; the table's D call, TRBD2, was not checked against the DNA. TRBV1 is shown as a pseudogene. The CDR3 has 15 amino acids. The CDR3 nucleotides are TGCGCCAGCAGCCAAGCTAGCGGACAAACCTACGAGCAGTACTTT. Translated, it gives CASSQASGQTYEQYF.

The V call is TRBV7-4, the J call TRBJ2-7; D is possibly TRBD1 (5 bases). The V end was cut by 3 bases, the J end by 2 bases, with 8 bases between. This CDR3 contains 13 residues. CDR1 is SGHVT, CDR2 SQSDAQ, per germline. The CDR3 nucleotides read TGTGCCAGCAGCTTCCAAGGGGCCTACGAGCAGTACTTC. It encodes CASSFQGAYEQYF.

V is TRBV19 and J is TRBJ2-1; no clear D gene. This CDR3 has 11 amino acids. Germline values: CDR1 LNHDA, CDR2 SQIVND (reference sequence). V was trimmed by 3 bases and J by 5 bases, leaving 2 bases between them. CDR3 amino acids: CASSIHNEQFF. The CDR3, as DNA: TGTGCCAGTAGTATTCACAATGAGCAGTTCTTC.

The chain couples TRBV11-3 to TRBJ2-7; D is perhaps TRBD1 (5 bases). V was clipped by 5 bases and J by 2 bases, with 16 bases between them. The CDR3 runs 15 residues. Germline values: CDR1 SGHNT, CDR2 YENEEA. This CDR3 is CASSPERTNPYEQYF. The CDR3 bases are TGTGCCAGCAGCCCCGAACGGACAAACCCCTACGAGCAGTACTTC. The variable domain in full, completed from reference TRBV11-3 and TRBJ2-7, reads EAGVVQSPRYKIIEKKQPVAFWCNPISGHNTLYWYLQNLGQGPELLIRYENEEAVDDSQLPKDRFSAERLKGVDSTLKIQPAELGDSAVYLCASSPERTNPYEQYFGPGTRLTVT.

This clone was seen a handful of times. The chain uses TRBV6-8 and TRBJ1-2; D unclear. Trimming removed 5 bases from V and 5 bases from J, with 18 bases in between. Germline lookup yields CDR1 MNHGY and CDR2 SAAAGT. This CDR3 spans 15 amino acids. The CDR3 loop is CASSDPGSSDYGYTF. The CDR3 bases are TGTGCCAGCAGTGACCCGGGTTCTTCTGATTATGGCTACACCTTC.

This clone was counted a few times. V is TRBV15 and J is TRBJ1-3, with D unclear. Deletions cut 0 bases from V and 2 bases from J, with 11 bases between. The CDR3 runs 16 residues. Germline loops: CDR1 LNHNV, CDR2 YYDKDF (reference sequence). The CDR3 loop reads CATSRDPSMTGNTIYF. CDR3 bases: TGTGCCACCAGCAGAGATCCCAGTATGACTGGAAACACCATATATTTT.

CDR3 protein: CASSRWTDRWFF. The CDR3 DNA sequence: TGTGCCAGCAGTCGGTGGACGGACCGATGGTTCTTC. V and J are TRBV25-1 and TRBJ2-1; no firm D call. The CDR3 is made up of 12 amino acids. The germline CDR1 and CDR2 sequences are MGHDK and SYGVNS. Trimming cost V 5 bases and J 15 bases, with 17 bases left between them.

The chain's CDR3 is CASKNFGAGVNQPQHF. In DNA, the CDR3 is TGTGCCAGCAAAAATTTTGGGGCAGGGGTTAATCAGCCCCAGCATTTT. The chain is built from TRBV28 and TRBJ1-5; D might be TRBD1 (6 bases). The ends were cut back, 7 bases at V and 4 bases at J, with 20 bases in the middle. CDR1 is MDHEN and CDR2 is SYDVKM in the germline V gene. CDR3 length equals 16 residues.

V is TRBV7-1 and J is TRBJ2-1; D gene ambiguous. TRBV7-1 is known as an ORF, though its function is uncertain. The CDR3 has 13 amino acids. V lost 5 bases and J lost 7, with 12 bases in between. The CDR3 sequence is CASSVTVLNEQFF. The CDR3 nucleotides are TGTGCCAGCAGCGTGACTGTACTTAATGAGCAGTTCTTC.

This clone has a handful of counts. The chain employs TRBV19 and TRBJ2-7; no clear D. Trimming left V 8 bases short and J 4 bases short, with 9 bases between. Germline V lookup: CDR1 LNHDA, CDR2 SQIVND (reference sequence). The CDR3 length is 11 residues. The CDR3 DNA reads TGTGCCAGTCGGACGGAGTACGAGCAGTACTTC. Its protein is CASRTEYEQYF.

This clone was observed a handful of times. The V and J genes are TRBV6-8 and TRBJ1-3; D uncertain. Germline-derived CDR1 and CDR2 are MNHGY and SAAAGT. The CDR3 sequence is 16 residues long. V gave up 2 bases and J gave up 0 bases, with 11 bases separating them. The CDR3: CASSYVGKSSGNTIYF. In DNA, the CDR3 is TGTGCCAGCAGTTACGTGGGGAAGAGCTCTGGAAACACCATATATTTT.